This T cell receptor beta chain was sequenced in a study of response to subunit inactivated influenza vaccine. Study-wide points: Each seasonal influenza vaccination recruits few new T cells, the authors suggested.

Germline CDR1 reads SGHRS; CDR2 reads YFSETQ. CDR3 length: 13 residues. Trimming took 0 bases from V and 2 from J, leaving 5 bases between them. From the RT-PCR reads, TCRdb called clonotypes with MiXCR, one entry per CDR3 protein. Among over 650,000 distinct CDR3 sequences listed, about 18% were seen once. Details on this clonotype: Its antigen is unidentified.

The chain couples TRBV5-1 to TRBJ2-5; D call uncertain. The source of this sequence is a man in his fifties or sixties who received an inactivated influenza vaccine. The specimen comprised PBMCs from blood, sampled more than 4 days after vaccination. The CDR3 region has the DNA TGCGCCAGCAGCTTGGAGATACAAGAGACCCAGTACTTC. Residues: CASSLEIQETQYF.